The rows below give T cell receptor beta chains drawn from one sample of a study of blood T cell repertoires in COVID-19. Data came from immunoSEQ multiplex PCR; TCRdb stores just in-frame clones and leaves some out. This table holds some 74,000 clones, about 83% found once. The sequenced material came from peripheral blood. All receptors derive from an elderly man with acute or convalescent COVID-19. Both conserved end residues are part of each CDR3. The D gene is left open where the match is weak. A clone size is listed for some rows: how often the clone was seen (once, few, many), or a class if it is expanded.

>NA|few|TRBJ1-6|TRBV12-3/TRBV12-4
TGTGCCAGCAGCCCTGGGCCCTTGCCCCTCCACTTT
CASSPGPLPLHF
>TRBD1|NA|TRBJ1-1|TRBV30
TGTGCCTGGAGCGCGGACAGGGACACTGAAGCTTTCTTT
CAWSADRDTEAFF
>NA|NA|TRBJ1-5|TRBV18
TGTGCCAGCTCACTCGGTGGAAGGAGAAGCAATCAGCCCCAGCATTTT
CASSLGGRRSNQPQHF
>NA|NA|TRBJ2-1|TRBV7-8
TGTGCCAGCAGCTGGCAGTCTTACAATGAGCAGTTCTTC
CASSWQSYNEQFF
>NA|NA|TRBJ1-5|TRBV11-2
TGTGCCAGCAGCTCCTCGGCGGGGGCTCTGTATCAGCCCCAGCATTTT
CASSSSAGALYQPQHF
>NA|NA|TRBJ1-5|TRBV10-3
TGTGCCATCAGTGAGGGCCCCCAGGCGGGTAGCAATCAGCCCCAGCATTTT
CAISEGPQAGSNQPQHF
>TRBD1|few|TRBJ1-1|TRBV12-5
TGTGCTAGTGCCCTCGACAGGGTGGGGACTGAAGCTTTCTTT
CASALDRVGTEAFF
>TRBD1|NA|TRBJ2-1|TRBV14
TGTGCCAGCAGCCAAGATAAGGGGGCATTCTACAATGAGCAGTTCTTC
CASSQDKGAFYNEQFF
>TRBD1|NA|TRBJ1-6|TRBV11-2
TGTGCCAGCAGCCCACGGGACAGTGGGAATTCACCCCTCCACTTT
CASSPRDSGNSPLHF
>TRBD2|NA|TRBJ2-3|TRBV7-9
TGTGCCAGCAGCCTCCTCGGGGGGGGGAGGTTTGGCACAGATACGCAGTATTTT
CASSLLGGGRFGTDTQYF
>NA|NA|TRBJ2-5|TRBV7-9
TGTGCCAGCAGCCTTCTAGCAGCTCAAGAGACCCAGTACTTC
CASSLLAAQETQYF
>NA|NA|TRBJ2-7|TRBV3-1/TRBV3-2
TGTGCCAGCAGCCAAGCCCTCGGACTCTCGGGCTCCTACGAGCAGTACTTC
CASSQALGLSGSYEQYF
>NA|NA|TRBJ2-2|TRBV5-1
TGCGCCAGCAGCGGGGCGACAGGTCTTACCGGGGAGCTGTTTTTT
CASSGATGLTGELFF
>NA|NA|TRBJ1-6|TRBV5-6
TGTGCCAGCAGCTTGGTCGGGAGCTCCTATAATTCACCCCTCCACTTT
CASSLVGSSYNSPLHF
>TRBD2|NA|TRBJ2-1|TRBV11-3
TGTGCCAGCAGCTTAGTGGGAGGGGGGACTAGCGCCCCCCAGTTCTTC
CASSLVGGGTSAPQFF
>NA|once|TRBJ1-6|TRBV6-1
TGTGCCAGCAGTGAATTTCTGTCCAATTCACCCCTCCACTTT
CASSEFLSNSPLHF
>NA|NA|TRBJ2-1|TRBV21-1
TGTGCCAGCAGCAAAAGGGGGGGAGGTGGGACAGGGTATTTGGCTGAGCAGTTCTTC
CASSKRGGGGTGYLAEQFF
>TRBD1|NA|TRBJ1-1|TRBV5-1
TGCGCCAGCAGCCCAGGGGGTACGGGGAACACTGAAGCTTTCTTT
CASSPGGTGNTEAFF
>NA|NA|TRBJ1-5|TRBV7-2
TGTGCCAGCAGCCCCGAGGGGGATCAGCCCCAGCATTTT
CASSPEGDQPQHF
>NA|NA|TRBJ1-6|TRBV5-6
TGTGCCAGCAGCGCCCGGACAGTAAGCTCCTATAATTCACCCCTCCACTTT
CASSARTVSSYNSPLHF
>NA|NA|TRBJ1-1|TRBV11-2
TGTGCCAGCAGCTTTACTAGACGGAACACTGAAGCTTTCTTT
CASSFTRRNTEAFF
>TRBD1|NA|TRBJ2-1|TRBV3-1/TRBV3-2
TGTGCCAGCAGCCAAGGGGGACAGCGCTATGAGCAGTTCTTC
CASSQGGQRYEQFF
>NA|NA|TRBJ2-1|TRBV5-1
TGCGCCAGCACCCCGGTGGCAGGGAATACCGGTGAGCAGTTCTTC
CASTPVAGNTGEQFF
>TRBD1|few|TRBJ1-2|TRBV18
TGTGCCAGCTCACACTCCCGGGACAGGGACTCTGGCTACACCTTC
CASSHSRDRDSGYTF
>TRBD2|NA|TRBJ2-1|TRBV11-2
TGTGCCAGCAGCTCCCTTTTAGGACTAGCGGGAGGGCAAGAGCAGTTCTTC
CASSSLLGLAGGQEQFF
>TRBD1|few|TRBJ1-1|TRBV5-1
TGCGCCAGCAGACCGCCGGGGACAGGGAACACTGAAGCTTTCTTT
CASRPPGTGNTEAFF
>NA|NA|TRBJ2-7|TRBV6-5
TGTGCCAGCAGTTACACTGCAGGGCCCCCGGCCTACGAGCAGTACTTC
CASSYTAGPPAYEQYF
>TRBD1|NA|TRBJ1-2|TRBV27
TGTGCCAGCAGCGGGACAGCCAGTACAGGAGGCTACACCTTC
CASSGTASTGGYTF
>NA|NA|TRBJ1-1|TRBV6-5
TGTGCCCCCAGCGGGGCGTCGGGCACTGAAGCTTTCTTT
CAPSGASGTEAFF
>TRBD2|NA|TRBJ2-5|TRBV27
TGTGCCAGCAGGGACAGCGGGGGGGCCGAGACCCAGTACTTC
CASRDSGGAETQYF
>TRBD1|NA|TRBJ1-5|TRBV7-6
TGTGCCAGCAGCTTAGCGACAGGGAATTGGGCTGCCCAGCATTTT
CASSLATGNWAAQHF
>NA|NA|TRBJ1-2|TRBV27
TGTGCCAGCAGCCCCCTAGGGCCAGGGGACTATGGCTACACCTTC
CASSPLGPGDYGYTF
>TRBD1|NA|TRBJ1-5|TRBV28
TGTGCCAGCCGAGGACAGGGGGTCGGGCAGCCCCAGCATTTT
CASRGQGVGQPQHF